This TCR beta chain appears in the sequencing data of a study of T cell responses to AZD1222 COVID-19 vaccine. Study findings and constraints: All repertoire sampling was performed exclusively after the peak T cell response. The study identified only a handful of AZD1222 recipients as seropositive at baseline.

TCRdb's copy holds only in-frame clones and misses some; the assay was immunoSEQ multiplex PCR. The sample includes approximately 270,000 clones, around 93% of them seen just once. Turning to this clone: The antigen is undetermined.

The CDR3 is made up of 14 amino acids. Germline CDR1 reads MNHEY; CDR2 reads SVGAGI. The ends were cut back, 6 bases at V and 4 bases at J, with 13 bases in the middle. V gene TRBV6-5 combines with J gene TRBJ1-5; D might be TRBD1 (5 bases). The specimen comprised peripheral blood, sampled 28 days after the second AZD1222 dose. The sequence came from an adult who received the AZD1222 COVID-19 vaccine. In DNA form, the CDR3 reads TGTGCCAGCAGGGTAGGCAGGGATAATCAGCCCCAGCATTTT. It specifies CASRVGRDNQPQHF.